This is a list of T cell receptor beta chains from one sample in a study of blood T cells in healthy people across ages. TCRdb reprocessed the 5' RACE reads via MiXCR and lists one record per CDR3 protein. This table holds about 1.1 million distinct CDR3 sequences, roughly two fifths found once. Sequenced sample: blood. The receptors here all came from a man aged 18 to 30 in good health. Each CDR3 is given with its conserved first and last residue. D genes are given only for firm matches. Size values are once, few and many counts, or a class for expanded clones, and some rows have none.

V	D	J	size	CDR3	DNA
TRBV28	.	TRBJ1-1	.	CASSLSVPEAFF	TGTGCCAGCAGTTTATCGGTCCCTGAAGCTTTCTTT
TRBV20-1	.	TRBJ1-2	.	CSARDQAGYTF	TGCAGTGCTAGAGATCAGGCAGGCTACACCTTC
TRBV12-3/TRBV12-4	.	TRBJ2-7	.	CASSLAHGTRSEQYF	TGTGCCAGCAGTTTAGCGCACGGGACACGGAGCGAGCAGTACTTC
TRBV7-8	.	TRBJ2-5	few	CASSLYTEQETQYF	TGTGCCAGCAGCTTATACACAGAACAAGAGACCCAGTACTTC
TRBV10-3	.	TRBJ1-3	.	CAICTVSGARIRNTIYF	TGTGCCATATGCACCGTATCGGGGGCCAGGATAAGGAACACCATATATTTT
TRBV7-6	TRBD1	TRBJ1-4	.	CASSLRDSLATNEKLFF	TGTGCCAGCAGCTTGCGGGACAGCCTTGCAACTAATGAAAAACTGTTTTTT
TRBV12-3/TRBV12-4	.	TRBJ2-7	.	CASSFEAYEQYF	TGTGCCAGCAGTTTTGAAGCCTACGAGCAGTACTTC
TRBV12-3/TRBV12-4	TRBD2	TRBJ2-5	once	CASSYGRAGGETQYF	TGTGCCAGCAGTTACGGACGAGCGGGAGGAGAGACCCAGTACTTC
TRBV10-3	.	TRBJ2-1	few	CAIGTVNEQFF	TGTGCCATCGGGACCGTAAATGAGCAGTTCTTC
TRBV7-9	.	TRBJ1-5	few	CASSSGLLQPQHF	TGTGCCAGCAGCTCAGGGCTCCTTCAGCCCCAGCATTTT
TRBV20-1	.	TRBJ1-2	.	CSAPRGENYGYTF	TGCAGTGCCCCCCGGGGGGAGAACTATGGCTACACCTTC
TRBV10-3	.	TRBJ2-7	few	CAISESILREAYNEQYF	TGTGCCATCAGTGAGTCCATCTTGAGGGAGGCTTATAACGAGCAGTACTTC
TRBV7-2	.	TRBJ1-4	once	CASSLVGDTNEKLFF	TGTGCCAGCAGCTTAGTGGGGGATACTAATGAAAAACTGTTTTTT
TRBV4-2	.	TRBJ2-3	few	CASSQAPGRDTQYF	TGTGCCAGCAGCCAAGCGCCGGGGAGGGATACGCAGTATTTT
TRBV6-2/TRBV6-3	.	TRBJ2-2	.	CASSYGSNRGELFF	TGTGCCAGCAGTTACGGTAGTAACCGCGGGGAGCTGTTTTTT
TRBV12-3/TRBV12-4	.	TRBJ2-1	many	CASSGGTVYNEQFF	TGTGCCAGCAGTGGCGGGACAGTCTACAATGAGCAGTTCTTC
TRBV12-3/TRBV12-4	TRBD1	TRBJ2-3	many	CASSSRQGLRDTQYF	TGTGCCAGCAGTTCACGACAGGGCCTCCGGGATACGCAGTATTTT
TRBV4-3	.	TRBJ2-2	.	CASSQDAGAENTGELFF	TGCGCCAGCAGCCAAGATGCGGGGGCGGAGAACACCGGGGAGCTGTTTTTT
TRBV29-1	.	TRBJ2-2	.	CSGASRIGGELFF	TGCAGCGGGGCTTCTAGGATTGGCGGGGAGCTGTTTTTT
TRBV24-1	TRBD1	TRBJ2-3	.	CATATGEDTQYF	TGTGCCACCGCGACAGGGGAAGATACGCAGTATTTT
TRBV2	TRBD2	TRBJ2-3	few	CARRLAGGTDTQYF	TGTGCCAGAAGACTAGCGGGGGGCACAGATACGCAGTATTTT
TRBV7-9	.	TRBJ1-1	.	CVSSRTGTRTEAFF	TGTGTCAGCAGCAGAACCGGGACTAGGACTGAAGCTTTCTTT
TRBV29-1	.	TRBJ1-2	.	CSVVAGTYYGYTF	TGCAGCGTTGTGGCAGGGACTTACTATGGCTACACCTTC
TRBV4-3	TRBD1	TRBJ1-2	.	CASSQREIQGTLNYGYTF	TGCGCCAGCAGCCAGCGAGAGATACAGGGGACCCTAAACTATGGCTACACCTTC
TRBV28	TRBD1	TRBJ2-6	few	CASMRWVPRQGHGANVLTF	TGTGCCAGCATGCGTTGGGTACCCCGACAGGGTCATGGGGCCAACGTCCTGACTTTC
TRBV12-3/TRBV12-4	.	TRBJ2-1	.	CASSFSPGTQAYNEQFF	TGTGCCAGCAGTTTTAGCCCCGGGACACAAGCATACAATGAGCAGTTCTTC
TRBV4-3	TRBD1	TRBJ2-3	few	CASSPGPGQNTDTQYF	TGCGCCAGCAGCCCCGGACCGGGACAGAACACAGATACGCAGTATTTT
TRBV7-9	.	TRBJ1-2	.	CASSLDPMFYTF	TGTGCCAGCAGCCTCGACCCAATGTTCTACACCTTC
TRBV25-1	.	TRBJ1-4	.	CASSEYEKLFF	TGTGCCAGCAGTGAATACGAAAAACTGTTTTTT
TRBV20-1	TRBD1	TRBJ2-5	.	CSARKFLDRARETQYF	TGCAGTGCTAGAAAGTTTCTCGACAGGGCTAGAGAGACCCAGTACTTC
TRBV10-3	.	TRBJ2-2	.	CAISDVSLNTGELFF	TGTGCCATCAGTGACGTCAGCCTGAACACCGGGGAGCTGTTTTTT
TRBV3-1	TRBD2	TRBJ2-5	few	CASSQRGLGVKETQYF	TGTGCCAGCAGCCAGAGGGGACTAGGGGTTAAAGAGACCCAGTACTTC
TRBV18	.	TRBJ2-7	.	CASSLKGMDEQYF	TGTGCCAGCTCATTGAAGGGAATGGACGAGCAGTACTTC
TRBV12-3/TRBV12-4	.	TRBJ1-1	.	CASSLSGNRDAATEAFF	TGTGCCAGCAGTTTATCGGGTAACAGGGACGCGGCCACTGAAGCTTTCTTT
TRBV29-1	.	TRBJ1-1	.	CSVEDSPGYDTEAFF	TGCAGCGTTGAAGATTCGCCAGGGTACGACACTGAAGCTTTCTTT
TRBV4-2	.	TRBJ1-2	few	CASSQEGRDHGYTF	TGTGCCAGCAGCCAAGAAGGGCGGGACCATGGCTACACCTTC
TRBV6-5	.	TRBJ2-5	.	CASSSRLRAGRDRETQYF	TGTGCCAGCAGTTCCCGACTAAGAGCGGGTAGGGACCGGGAGACCCAGTACTTC
TRBV27	TRBD2	TRBJ2-7	.	CASIPLFSGGLYNEQYF	TGTGCCAGCATTCCCCTTTTTAGCGGGGGCCTCTACAATGAGCAGTACTTC
TRBV5-6	.	TRBJ2-4	few	CASRNRDLAKNIQYF	TGTGCCAGCAGGAACAGGGACCTAGCCAAAAACATTCAGTACTTC
TRBV3-1	.	TRBJ2-7	few	CASSQGVGWAPYEQYF	TGTGCCAGCAGCCAAGGGGTTGGCTGGGCGCCCTACGAGCAGTACTTC
TRBV10-3	.	TRBJ2-1	.	CAISEMANEQFF	TGTGCCATCAGTGAGATGGCTAATGAGCAGTTCTTC